This entry features one T cell receptor (beta chain) sequence. Its antigen is not yet known. Base-call qualities are not available, and no considerably larger clone is one nucleotide away. In total, roughly 670 healthy bone marrow donors made up the cohort. At the time of sampling, all cohort members were nominally healthy, though unrecorded immune exposures were likely present. The donor tested CMV seronegative, placing the donor among the 350 or so seronegative members of the cohort. Every donor gave a peripheral blood sample, and the peripheral blood mononuclear cells from that sample were used for TCR beta sequencing. The Qiagen DNeasy Blood Extraction Kit was used to extract genomic DNA from the blood cell samples. Relative to germline, V is 3 bases shorter and J is 5 bases shorter, with 10 bases between their ends. The CDR3 covers 13 residues, taking in both the cysteine and the phenylalanine. The DNA shown is the 39-base CDR3, in frame from base 1. CDR1 and CDR2 (MGHRA, YSYEKL) derive from the germline V gene.

This sample was included in a study of cytomegalovirus exposure and HLA in healthy donors (dated by TCRdb to between 2016 and 2019). Regarding the complete study: According to an earlier analysis of several hundred of the donors, about 180 million T cells yielded 100 million or so unique TCR beta sequences and about 300 Gb of sequence data. In an earlier analysis of several hundred of the donors, high-throughput TCR beta sequencing was used to judge whether each TCR beta V gene segment behaved as functional or pseudogenic. The number of donors typed differed by locus, with roughly 620-630 for A, B, C, DRB1 and DQB1, approximately 500 for DQA1, over 600 for DPA1, and under 490 for DPB1. Using immunosequencing, the study profiled T cell repertoires from 500 to 800 subjects and related those repertoires to cytomegalovirus serostatus. Of the 350 to 450 genotyped donors, less than 85% were placed in the genetic ancestry cluster associated with self-reported Caucasian donors. Alongside the repertoire data, information on donor age, sex, ethnicity and CMV serostatus was compiled. About 300 gigabases of sequencing data and approximately 80 million unique TCR sequences were included in an early release covering roughly 600 HLA-typed donors. To predict cytomegalovirus infection status, the study brought together high-throughput TCR immunosequencing, statistical association of individual TCRs with disease status, and machine learning. All discovery cohort repertoires had been generated on a single sequencing platform. Genome-wide SNP genotypes for about 55% of the roughly 670 donors were used in a later genetic analysis, which treated that subset as a discovery cohort. The study aimed to test whether signatures of past pathogen exposure could be identified by cataloging public T cell receptors. Besides the first cohort of 666 subjects, a separate validation cohort made up of over a hundred different subjects was used. Both class I and class II loci were covered by HLA typing, at four-digit resolution. Rather than using new phenotypic data, the later analysis identified candidate immune exposures from TCR beta sequences and from how often those sequences occurred across donors. A later analysis re-examined previously published TCR beta repertoires from over 500 donors and added high-resolution HLA genotyping to investigate patterns of TCR occurrence. Among about 360 genotyped donors of the cohort, an average of around 240,000 unique TCR beta nucleotide sequences were sequenced per donor, roughly 18% of them non-productive. Because of strong linkage in the cohort, roughly five DR-DQ haplotypes were treated as single units for association and clustering.

General conclusions and limits of the study: Most TCR sequences were seen in very few donors, while some public TCRs were found in many individuals. CMV serostatus was the only immune exposure information available for the cohort. It was suggested by the authors that the approach could potentially be generalized to other disease states and immunological phenotypes. Because some donors lacked HLA typing at each locus, the association tests relied only on the typed subset. The 87-base-pair reads could not distinguish some IMGT-functional V segments, including TRBV6-2 and TRBV6-3, so those segments were excluded. The cohort was sequenced for TCR beta chains only, and without alpha or paired-chain data the features that could be detected were limited. Correlated functional status among segregating V segments might reflect linkage disequilibrium, but an unknown experimental factor could not be ruled out. In a later genetic analysis, a missense DCLRE1C variant was associated with V-gene and J-gene trimming of TCR beta chains, and the association was replicated in an independent cohort. A further reported finding was that TCR beta sequences accurately predicted the HLA-A and HLA-B alleles for most subjects in the first cohort. In a later analysis, most CMV-associated TCR beta chains were found to appear HLA-restricted, with HLA associations seemingly driven largely by CMV exposure. An earlier analysis of around 500 of the donors showed that most TCR beta V segments appeared in productive rearrangements either about 90% or about 30% of the time, which broadly matched IMGT annotations. Because counts were too low, seventeen rarely observed V segments, including chromosome 9 orphons, were excluded from the earlier analysis of about 500 of the donors. The presence/absence analyses assumed that sequencing depth was roughly uniform across donors, and that assumption may not be true. A later analysis associated 15,000 to 20,000 TCR beta sequences with specific HLA alleles at a false discovery rate of 0.05. In vitro tests confirmed that three of the cytomegalovirus-associated TCR beta chains recognize cytomegalovirus antigens. A later analysis reported that several top co-occurrence clusters appeared linked to parvovirus B19, influenza, CMV and Epstein-Barr virus. The classifier was reported to diagnose cytomegalovirus status with high specificity and sensitivity in both the original cohort and the validation cohort. A later analysis found that TCR association rates varied across HLA loci, with DRB1 alleles showing the most associated TCRs and HLA-C alleles the fewest. The sequencing pipeline was judged likely to have produced a cluster of highly shared sequence variants as a technical artifact. According to a later genetic analysis, donors in an Asian-associated ancestry cluster had fewer N-insertions in productive TCRs than the approximately 650-donor mean. Assigning TCR associations to individual alleles was difficult when HLA alleles, especially DR and DQ, strongly co-occurred. The study listed 150 to 200 TCR beta chains as associated with cytomegalovirus. Compared with equally common non-associated chains, HLA-associated TCR beta chains in a later analysis were more clonally expanded and had lower generation probabilities.

Library creation used the immunoSEQ multiplex PCR assay. For the multiplex PCR, a mixture combining 60 forward primers for TCR Vbeta segments and 13 reverse primers for TCR Jbeta segments was used. The CDR3 region of rearranged TCR beta genes was amplified from genomic DNA by a multiplex PCR assay. The Illumina HiSeq System was used to sequence the amplified TCR beta libraries as 87-base-pair reads. On the authors' methods: A later analysis tallied 70 million to 100 million unique TCR beta chains across the 660 or so repertoires, and some 10 million of those chains were shared by two or more donors. Raw reads were error-corrected and collapsed into unique sequences with a nearest-neighbor algorithm that merged closely related sequences to remove PCR and sequencing errors. V, D and J gene segments were assigned by aligning CDR3 sequences to IMGT reference sequences. For a sequence to be retained, a match of at least six nucleotides to both a V gene segment and a J gene segment was required. Rearrangements were called productive when the CDR3 lacked stop codons and stayed in frame with V and J; all others were non-productive. Following IMGT convention, CDR3 was defined as the stretch from the second conserved V-encoded cysteine to the conserved J-encoded phenylalanine. The earlier analysis of around 640 of the donors excluded sequences that lacked an unambiguous match to a single V gene segment. In an earlier analysis of roughly 600 of the donors, a V segment was called functional when productive rearrangements were above 56.7%, and segregating when the standard deviation between donors exceeded 5%. A statistical classification framework was built for diagnosing cytomegalovirus status from the catalog of TCR beta chain sequences. V and J gene assignment, in a later analysis, came from comparing TCR nucleotide sequences with IMGT/GENE-DB human TR gene sequences. Using the TCRdist pipeline, a later analysis assigned CDR3 sequences along with most-parsimonious VDJ recombination scenarios. A later analysis defined each TCR beta chain by its CDR3 amino acid sequence plus V-gene family, and excluded reads lacking a unique V-gene family. To address suspected cross-contamination and a sequencing artifact, a later analysis removed 450 to 700 highly shared, low-generation-probability nucleotide sequences. In a later analysis, a clonal expansion index for each public chain was calculated from normalized within-repertoire ranks of inferred template counts. A later analysis computed generation probabilities with a VDJ recombination model fitted to out-of-frame rearrangements, and checked the results against IGoR. A later analysis scored TCR-TCR, TCR-HLA and TCR-CMV co-occurrence with hypergeometric tests, applying a repertoire-size bias correction to TCR pairs. A later analysis estimated false discovery rates by permuting HLA or CMV assignments 20 times. In a later analysis, co-occurring TCRs were grouped with DBSCAN, and TCRdist sequence similarity was added when clustering was performed within HLA-allele-positive subsets. Co-occurrence clustering excluded repertoires with fewer than 30,000 or more than 120,000 public chains, plus five with anomalous nucleotide sharing. TCRdb re-hosts the immuneACCESS table, in-frame sequences only. Its copies lack some clones; in the studies checked, an unresolved V gene accounts for under half of them, and the cause for the rest is not known. Clonal size and the V and J genes are those of that table, whereas D and trimming came from the DNA. This sample holds under 250,000 clones; just over 75% were observed only once. 0.63% of the sample belongs to the ten largest clones.

This sequence was found in a man aged 18 to 29 in good health and CMV-seronegative. The sequencing sample was made of PBMCs. The chain is assembled from TRBV4-1 and TRBJ2-5, and perhaps TRBD2 as D gene, on 5 matching bases. The CDR3 sequence is CASSQGGRETQYF. The nucleotide sequence reads as follows: TGCGCCAGCAGCCAGGGCGGGCGGGAGACCCAGTACTTC.